The present T cell receptor beta chain was sequenced within a study of blood T cell repertoires in COVID-19 (dated by TCRdb to about 2020). About the investigation overall: Samples from collaborators originated in the United States, Italy and Spain and spanned both the acute and convalescent phases of COVID-19. The material from the prospective study consisted of cDNA or gDNA derived from T cells, B-cell-depleted T cells, or PBMCs. Deeply sampled blood TCRbeta repertoires from subjects exposed to, actively infected with, or recovered from COVID-19 were included in the dataset. A freely available public database, intended as a resource for researchers studying the immune response to SARS-CoV-2, is where the repertoires were released. Samples came from the ongoing ImmuneRACE study (first 160 participants) plus 1,254 subjects from 6 global collaborators. The sample metadata nearly always contained a de-identified subject ID, COVID-19 status, age in years and sex. Where available, HLA class I and class II types were obtained from metadata supplied by the sample provider rather than from assay-based typing. Here is what the overall study found, with its caveats: How much clinical and demographic metadata was included differed by source and by participant, and the metadata was provided uncurated.

The germline V gene (reference sequence) specifies LGHDT as CDR1 and YNNKEL as CDR2. Taken from cysteine to phenylalanine, the CDR3 has 16 residues. Only the CDR3 part of the read is kept: 48 bases, read in frame from the first base. The V end loses 2 bases and the J end loses 0 bases, and a stretch of 13 bases separates them. As to this clone: What antigen it recognizes has not been identified. No qualities accompany the bases; no much larger clone lies one base away.

The immunoSEQ Assay, a bias-controlled multiplex PCR, was used to amplify TCRbeta CDR3 regions from genomic DNA. In the paper's pipeline: The number of nucleated cells in each sample was estimated from the amplification of reference gene primers within the assay. Sequence reads were collapsed and filtered to measure the absolute abundance of every unique TCRbeta CDR3 rearrangement. For each sample, productive Simpson clonality was calculated as the square root of Simpson's diversity index across productive rearrangements. TCRdb re-hosts the immuneACCESS table, in-frame sequences only. Its copies lack some clones; in the studies checked, an unresolved V gene accounts for under half of them, and the cause for the rest is not known. D and trimming come from the DNA, and the V and J calls and clone size come from that table. Counted in this sample were around 60,000 clones; roughly 86% of them appeared once. The leading ten clones occupy about 3.4% of the sample.

Each collaborating institution followed its own protocols to collect whole blood in K2EDTA tubes. For TCRbeta analysis, collaborators shipped samples as frozen whole blood, isolated PBMCs, or DNA extracted from either of those sample types. The rearranged chain carries TRBV3-1 (or the pseudogene TRBV3-2) and TRBJ1-1; perhaps TRBD1 is the D gene, with 5 bases matching. The sequence came from a man aged 45-65 years with active COVID-19. Sequencing input: peripheral blood. The DNA sequence reads TGTGCCAGCAGCCAACCGGGACTAAAAATGAACACTGAAGCTTTCTTT. Its protein reads: CASSQPGLKMNTEAFF.